Listed below are T cell receptor beta chains from one sample, sequenced in a study of cytomegalovirus exposure and HLA in healthy donors. The protocol was immunoSEQ multiplex PCR, while the TCRdb copy is restricted to in-frame clones and leaves out a portion. There are 110,000 or so clones in the sample; 70% to 85% occur only once, and roughly 9.7% lies in the top ten. The specimen sequenced was PBMCs. The receptors derive from a man aged 40-49 years in good health and CMV-seropositive. Each CDR3 is given with its conserved first and last residue. D genes are given only for firm matches. Clone size is not always given. Where it is, it says once, few, many or a class for expanded clones.

NA TRBD1 TRBJ1-5 TRBV5-6 CASSRGPTGAGGNQPQHF TGTGCCAGTAGCCGAGGCCCGACAGGGGCCGGTGGCAATCAGCCCCAGCATTTT
NA NA TRBJ1-3 TRBV2 CASSVVVGPSSGNTIYF TGTGCCAGCAGTGTCGTCGTCGGTCCGAGCTCTGGAAACACCATATATTTT
NA NA TRBJ1-6 TRBV4-2 CASSQDTRGDSPLHF TGTGCCAGCAGCCAAGATACCAGGGGTGATTCACCCCTCCACTTT
NA NA TRBJ2-7 TRBV10-3 CAISAGEESAYEQYF TGTGCCATCAGTGCCGGAGAGGAGTCGGCATACGAGCAGTACTTC
NA NA TRBJ2-3 TRBV7-3 CASSFGHGTDTQYF TGTGCCAGCAGCTTCGGACACGGCACAGATACGCAGTATTTT
NA TRBD1 TRBJ1-4 TRBV7-8 CASTPRGGSNEKLFF TGTGCCAGCACCCCGAGAGGGGGCTCGAATGAAAAACTGTTTTTT
NA NA TRBJ2-1 TRBV9 CASSAPSSNEQFF TGTGCCAGCAGCGCCCCCTCTAGCAATGAGCAGTTCTTC
NA NA TRBJ2-2 TRBV9 CASSPQDTGELFF TGTGCCAGCAGCCCCCAGGACACCGGGGAGCTGTTTTTT
NA TRBD1 TRBJ1-1 TRBV27 CASSTRQGAITEAFF TGTGCCAGCAGTACCAGACAGGGGGCGATCACTGAAGCTTTCTTT
NA NA TRBJ2-7 TRBV5-1 CASRRRQGAGLGSYEQYF TGCGCCAGCAGGCGACGACAGGGCGCGGGACTGGGCTCCTACGAGCAGTACTTC
NA NA TRBJ1-5 TRBV28 CASINPGQNQPQHF TGTGCCAGCATCAACCCAGGGCAAAATCAGCCCCAGCATTTT
once TRBD1 TRBJ1-2 TRBV7-9 CASSLGDRNYGYTF TGTGCCAGCAGCTTAGGGGACAGAAACTATGGCTACACCTTC
NA TRBD1 TRBJ2-6 TRBV10-3 CAISAPGQTTGANGLTF TGTGCCATCAGTGCACCGGGACAGACGACTGGGGCCAACGGCCTGACTTTC
NA NA TRBJ2-7 TRBV25-1 CASSIQDYEQYF TGTGCCAGCAGTATTCAGGACTACGAGCAGTACTTC
NA NA TRBJ2-4 TRBV5-1 CASSLTGGVAKNIQYF TGCGCCAGCAGCTTAACAGGGGGGGTAGCCAAAAACATTCAGTACTTC
NA NA TRBJ2-7 TRBV18 CASSPSGADEQYF TGTGCCAGCTCACCCTCGGGTGCTGACGAGCAGTACTTC
NA NA TRBJ2-3 TRBV5-6 CASSSPSRLGYTDTQYF TGTGCCAGCAGCTCACCCTCCAGGTTAGGTTACACAGATACGCAGTATTTT
NA NA TRBJ2-2 TRBV19 CASSSQGDTGELFF TGTGCCAGTAGTTCCCAGGGTGACACCGGGGAGCTGTTTTTT
NA NA TRBJ1-4 TRBV11-3 CASSLVDRPNEKLFF TGTGCCAGCAGCTTAGTCGACAGACCGAATGAAAAACTGTTTTTT
NA NA TRBJ2-7 TRBV2 CASSDSGYEQYF TGTGCCAGCAGTGACTCCGGTTACGAGCAGTACTTC
NA TRBD1 TRBJ1-2 TRBV19 CASSIGSPHRGHNYGYTF TGTGCCAGTAGTATTGGTAGCCCCCACAGGGGACATAACTATGGCTACACCTTC
once NA TRBJ2-5 TRBV27 CASSFYGTQETQYF TGTGCCAGCAGTTTCTACGGGACACAAGAGACCCAGTACTTC
NA TRBD1 TRBJ2-7 TRBV2 CASRRQGAAYEQYF TGTGCCAGCAGGAGGCAGGGGGCTGCCTACGAGCAGTACTTC